The next 21 T cell receptor beta chains were all read from a single sample in a study of PD-1 blockade in classical Hodgkin lymphoma. The time point here: cycle 4 day 1 (C4D1), after less than seven weeks of nivolumab. Every patient experienced relapse after autologous stem cell transplantation, and brentuximab vedotin exposure varied. Thawed PBMCs yielded CD4+ T cells through magnetic negative selection. Repertoires were generated with immunoSEQ multiplex PCR, while TCRdb's copy carries only in-frame clones and drops some. The sample lists 20,000 or so clones, roughly 80% seen once, with around 2.6% in the top ten. The specimen comprised CD4+ T cells from blood, sampled before the fourth cycle of nivolumab. All receptors derive from a human donor with classical Hodgkin lymphoma.

This chain connects TRBV7-9 to TRBJ1-3, with unresolved D. Looked up from germline, CDR1 is SEHNR and CDR2 is FQNEAQ (reference sequence). The V end was cut by 5 bases, the J end by 3 bases, with 14 bases between. CDR3 size: 15 residues. This CDR3 is CASSTTSPYGNTIYF. The CDR3 coding sequence is TGTGCCAGCAGCACGACATCGCCCTATGGAAACACCATATATTTT.

The chain is built from TRBV6-5 and TRBJ2-5; 10 positions agree with TRBD2. CDR1 and CDR2 (germline): MNHEY, SVGAGI. V gave up 0 bases and J gave up 5 bases; unmatched junction bases: 0. The CDR3 contains 14 residues. Written as DNA, the CDR3 is TGTGCCAGCAGTTACTCTAGCGGGAGGGAGACCCAGTACTTC. Its protein product is CASSYSSGRETQYF.

This clone was counted a few times. The rearrangement uses TRBV19 and TRBJ1-5, with 7 bases that match TRBD1. Germline CDR1 reads LNHDA; CDR2 reads SQIVND (reference sequence). This CDR3 comprises 16 residues. The junction had 10 bases not matched to a gene; V was cut back by 6 bases and J by 2 bases. The CDR3 bases are TGTGCCAGTAGCCTTCGACAGGGAATAGGCAATCAGCCCCAGCATTTT. The encoded protein is CASSLRQGIGNQPQHF. The full variable domain, in which reference TRBV19 and TRBJ1-5 provide the parts outside the CDR3, is DGGITQSPKYLFRKEGQNVTLSCEQNLNHDAMYWYRQDPGQGLRLIYYSQIVNDFQKGDIAEGYSVSREKKESFPLTVTSAQKNPTAFYLCASSLRQGIGNQPQHFGDGTRLSIL.

The DNA for the CDR3 is TGTGCCAGCAGTGGGAGTTTCAGCAGGGGCACCGAAGCTTTCTTT. Its translation is CASSGSFSRGTEAFF. This chain connects TRBV25-1 to TRBJ1-1; D is possibly TRBD1 (6 bases). Per the germline V gene, CDR1 is MGHDK and CDR2 is SYGVNS. This CDR3 has 15 amino acids. V was pared by 4 bases and J by 8 bases, with 20 bases between.

The chain has TRBV13 and TRBJ1-1; no firm D call. CDR1 is PRHDT, CDR2 FYEKMQ, per germline (reference sequence). The CDR3 has 14 residues. Between the trimmed V and J ends, which lost 7 bases and 1 base, there was a span of 13 bases. CDR3 coding DNA: TGTGCCAGCATACTATGGGGATCGAACACTGAAGCTTTCTTT. Amino acid sequence: CASILWGSNTEAFF.

This chain connects TRBV2 to TRBJ2-3; a possible D gene is TRBD2 (5 bases). Per germline, CDR1 SNHLY and CDR2 FYNNEI. This CDR3 has 13 residues. V lost 7 bases and J lost 0, with 8 bases in between. The CDR3 bases are TGTGCCAGCACATTAGCGAGCACAGATACGCAGTATTTT. Encoded protein: CASTLASTDTQYF.

The V gene is TRBV5-1, the J gene TRBJ1-3; D is ambiguous. Germline V gives CDR1 SGHRS, CDR2 YFSETQ. Between the trimmed V and J ends, which lost 2 bases and 2 bases, there was a span of 11 bases. This CDR3 is built from 15 residues. In nucleotides, the CDR3 is TGCGCCAGCAGCTTACAGTCCGCCGCTGGAAACACCATATATTTT. Protein: CASSLQSAAGNTIYF.

The V call is TRBV2, the J call TRBJ2-2; D is unresolved. The CDR3 is 12 residues long. The germline V and J ends were trimmed by 7 bases and 3 bases, with 6 bases remaining between them. Germline-derived CDR1 and CDR2 are SNHLY and FYNNEI. The CDR3 sequence is CASNRYTGELFF. The CDR3 DNA sequence: TGTGCCAGCAATAGGTACACCGGGGAGCTGTTTTTT.

V usage is TRBV5-1 and J usage is TRBJ2-5; a possible D gene is TRBD1 (5 bases). Trimming cost V 0 bases and J 5 bases, with 11 bases left between them. CDR1 is SGHRS, CDR2 YFSETQ, per germline. CDR3 length equals 14 residues. CDR3 bases: TGCGCCAGCAGCTTGGCCGCAGGGTTGGAGACCCAGTACTTC. The encoded protein is CASSLAAGLETQYF.

In this sample, this clone turned up a few times. The chain's CDR3 is CASSEPGRPQHF. CDR3 sequence (DNA): TGTGCCAGCAGTGAACCGGGACGGCCCCAGCATTTT. The chain carries TRBV2 and TRBJ1-5, with a possible D match to TRBD1 (5 bases). The length of the CDR3 is 12 residues. V lost 2 bases to trimming and J lost 9 bases, with 8 bases between them. Germline assignment: CDR1 SNHLY and CDR2 FYNNEI.

The chain joins TRBV6-5 to TRBJ2-7; D assignment may be TRBD1 or TRBD2 (5 bases each). The ends were cut back, 6 bases at V and 0 bases at J, with 15 bases in the middle. From germline, CDR1 is MNHEY and CDR2 SVGAGI. The CDR3 length is 15 residues. The CDR3 nucleotides are TGTGCCAGCAGAGTGCAGGGAGAAAGCTCCTACGAGCAGTACTTC. Its translation is CASRVQGESSYEQYF.

The chain employs TRBV5-1 and TRBJ1-1, with D uncertain. Germline CDR1 SGHRS, CDR2 YFSETQ. V shed 4 bases and J shed 4 bases, with 11 bases lying between them. This CDR3 spans 13 amino acids. The CDR3 bases are TGCGCCAGCAGCGCGGGGATAGGCACTGAAGCTTTCTTT. The encoded protein is CASSAGIGTEAFF.

This rearrangement joins TRBV5-6 to TRBJ1-6; D is ambiguous. V was shortened by 7 bases and J by 14 bases, with 19 bases between the two germline ends. The CDR3 contains 13 residues. CDR1 and CDR2 (germline): SGHDT, YYEEEE. The CDR3 sequence: CASSVGWSSALHF. The CDR3 region has the DNA TGTGCCAGCTCCGTGGGGTGGAGTTCGGCCCTCCACTTT.

The chain uses TRBV2 and TRBJ2-7; D possibly corresponds to TRBD1 (8 bases). V lost 6 bases, J lost 6 bases, and 15 bases lay in between. Germline lookup yields CDR1 SNHLY and CDR2 FYNNEI. This CDR3 region has 13 residues. The CDR3 nucleotides read TGTGCCAGCAGGGTAACAGGGGGGGCCGAGCAGTACTTC. Translated: CASRVTGGAEQYF. Looking up the rest from reference TRBV2 and TRBJ2-7 gives the full variable domain: EPEVTQTPSHQVTQMGQEVILRCVPISNHLYFYWYRQILGQKVEFLVSFYNNEISEKSEIFDDQFSVERPDGSNFTLKIRSTKLEDSAMYFCASRVTGGAEQYFGPGTRLTVT.

The gene calls are TRBV4-1 and TRBJ2-1; TRBD1 or TRBD2 may be the D gene (7 bases each). The germline V gene encodes CDR1 MGHRA and CDR2 YSYEKL. The CDR3 runs to 19 residues. Trimming left V 0 bases short and J 0 bases short, with 18 bases between. DNA for the CDR3: TGCGCCAGCAGCCAAGATCAGGGGGGGCGCGTTAGCTCCTACAATGAGCAGTTCTTC. Protein: CASSQDQGGRVSSYNEQFF.

CDR3 region: CSATDRAGYTF. In nucleotides, the CDR3 is TGCAGTGCAACCGACAGGGCCGGCTACACCTTC. The chain links TRBV20-1 to TRBJ1-2, with 7 bases fitting TRBD1. The V gene end was trimmed by 6 bases and the J gene end by 8 bases; junction bases not matched to a gene: 6. The CDR3 contains 11 residues. CDR1 is DFQATT and CDR2 is SNEGSKA in the germline V gene (reference sequence).

V is TRBV11-2 and J is TRBJ2-3, with TRBD1 matching over 8 bases. The germline CDR1 and CDR2 sequences are SGHAT and FQNNGV. The CDR3 runs 15 residues. With 1 base clipped from V and 3 bases from J, the junction kept 3 bases outside the gene matches. CDR3 nucleotide sequence: TGTGCCAGCAGCTTAGGCGGACAGGGAACAGATACGCAGTATTTT. Translation: CASSLGGQGTDTQYF.

This clone was observed once. The chain recombines TRBV6-1 with TRBJ1-1, with D possibly being TRBD1 (6 bases). This CDR3 comprises 15 residues. CDR1 is MNHNS, CDR2 SASEGT, per germline. V was clipped by 6 bases and J by 6 bases, with 20 bases between them. As DNA, the CDR3 is TGTGCCAGCAGCCTCAGGACAGCGGAGTCTTCTGAAGCTTTCTTT. Amino acid sequence: CASSLRTAESSEAFF.

This CDR3 reads CASSLKRYNEQFF. The CDR3 DNA is TGTGCCAGCAGTTTGAAGCGATACAATGAGCAGTTCTTC. This chain uses TRBV6-5 with TRBJ2-1; no clear D. Germline values: CDR1 MNHEY, CDR2 SVGAGI. V was pared by 4 bases and J by 4 bases, with 8 bases between. This CDR3 is built from 13 residues.

This chain joins TRBV21-1 and TRBJ2-5; TRBD1, the table's D call, lacks a check against the DNA. TRBV21-1 is a recognized pseudogene. This CDR3 spans 15 amino acids. CDR3 DNA sequence: TGTGCCAGCAGCAAAAACCCAGGGGGCGCGGAGACCCAGTACTTC. This translates into CASSKNPGGAETQYF.

This clone was counted once. The gene calls are TRBV28 and TRBJ2-2, with 7 positions matching TRBD2. The CDR3 runs to 15 residues. The germline CDR1 and CDR2 sequences are MDHEN and SYDVKM. J was trimmed by 2 bases and V by 5 bases; bases with no gene match: 5. DNA for the CDR3: TGTGCCAGCAGTAAACCGGGACTAAACACCGGGGAGCTGTTTTTT. The encoded protein is CASSKPGLNTGELFF.